The present TCR beta chain was sequenced within a study of blood T cell repertoires in COVID-19. Overall study: Sites across the United States, Italy and Spain contributed samples from acute and convalescent COVID-19. Sources were T cells, B-cell-depleted T cells, or PBMCs; the material itself was cDNA or gDNA.

The CDR3 is 15 amino acids. Germline V gene sequence: CDR1 WSHSY, CDR2 SAAADI. V dropped 5 bases and J dropped 0 bases, with 10 bases sitting between them. As processed by the authors: Counts of nucleated cells, estimated from reference gene primer amplification, were obtained. Profiled with immunoSEQ multiplex PCR; TCRdb holds only in-frame clones, not every one. The D gene and trimming were derived from the DNA, and the V and J assignments and clone size from that table. The sample includes approximately 180,000 clones, over 80% of them seen just once. Seattle patients were enrolled during active infection and followed longitudinally.

Sequenced: peripheral blood. This receptor was identified in a middle-aged woman with COVID-19, enrolled during active disease. This chain uses TRBV10-2 with TRBJ1-4, with D possibly TRBD1 on 5 matching bases. The CDR3 DNA sequence: TGCGCCAGCAGTCAGACGACAGCAACTAATGAAAAACTGTTTTTT. Amino acids: CASSQTTATNEKLFF.